This T cell receptor (beta chain) was found in a study of cytomegalovirus exposure and HLA in healthy donors. Study as a whole: The platform used for the approximately 130 validation repertoires matched that of the approximately 710 first-cohort repertoires, a later analysis reported. Study-wide points: Testing in vitro showed a few CMV-associated chains specific for CMV antigens. Most TCRs appeared rarely, but some public TCRs recurred in many donors.

TCRdb's table, derived via immunoSEQ multiplex PCR, lists solely in-frame clones and lacks some. The table has some 190,000 clones, roughly 83% seen once. The CDR3 loop spans 14 amino acids. V was trimmed by 7 bases and J by 0 bases, leaving 12 bases between them. The V gene's germline CDR1 is LNHDA and CDR2 SQIVND (reference sequence). With regard to this clone: Its cognate antigen is unknown.

This TCR was recovered from a woman aged 18-35 years in good health and CMV-seronegative. The sample consisted of PBMCs. The rearrangement joins TRBV19 to TRBJ1-1, with D perhaps matching TRBD1 (6 bases). CDR3 loop: CASTTGQVNTEAFF. The CDR3 DNA is TGTGCCAGTACTACGGGACAAGTGAACACTGAAGCTTTCTTT.